The rows below give T cell receptor beta chains drawn from one sample of a study of Graves' ophthalmopathy and Graves' hyperthyroidism. TCRdb re-analysed the multiplex PCR reads in MiXCR, keeping a single row per CDR3 protein. The table has 650,000 to 800,000 distinct CDR3 sequences, about 41% seen once. Sequencing was carried out using peripheral blood. These receptors all come from an adult man with Graves' ophthalmopathy. CDR3s leave out the opening cysteine and the closing phenylalanine or tryptophan. The order of the fields is V gene, J gene, CDR3 protein.

>TRBV20-1|TRBJ2-7
SARDRAGTFLYEQY
>TRBV10-3|TRBJ2-2
AISRQGGDTGELF
>TRBV19|TRBJ1-4
ASSQVGAENEKLF
>TRBV4-2|TRBJ2-5
ASSQDRGGQTQY
>TRBV6-1|TRBJ1-3
ASSYSVQGAGNTIY
>TRBV9|TRBJ1-1
ASSQDRGTGRAVTEAF
>TRBV24-1|TRBJ1-2
ATSGAGYGYT
>TRBV19|TRBJ2-6
ASAGSGANVLT
>TRBV7-9|TRBJ2-3
ASTAGGPADTQY
>TRBV5-1|TRBJ1-2
ASSLGDSSYYGLQ
>TRBV29-1|TRBJ2-6
SVGFPTDSGANVLT
>TRBV9|TRBJ2-2
ASSGASGELF
>TRBV10-3|TRBJ2-7
ASSEGLTGAYGQY
>TRBV5-6|TRBJ2-7
AWSVPGQGYEQY
>TRBV30|TRBJ1-2
AYGQGANYGYT
>TRBV12-3/TRBV12-4|TRBJ1-5
ASSSGTGALNQPQH
>TRBV5-1|TRBJ2-7
ASSLVPAGGSYEQY
>TRBV7-2|TRBJ2-5
ASSLGPLGGEQETQY
>TRBV10-3|TRBJ1-2
AIKQGQIGGYT
>TRBV19|TRBJ2-6
ASSGQVSGANVLT
>TRBV5-5|TRBJ2-2
ASSGGESGELF
>TRBV7-9|TRBJ2-7
ASSPYRSSYEQY
>TRBV9|TRBJ2-2
ASRGLAEDTGELF
>TRBV30|TRBJ1-6
AWSVGGPGLRTPLH
>TRBV11-2|TRBJ2-7
ASIHSTGPYDQY
>TRBV4-2|TRBJ1-5
ASSEGYGQPQH
>TRBV12-3/TRBV12-4|TRBJ2-2
ASKRTGDTGELF
>TRBV2|TRBJ2-3
ASSSRLGGTDTQY
>TRBV11-3|TRBJ2-2
ASSLLQAGELF
>TRBV2|TRBJ2-5
ASSLTSNRETQY
>TRBV29-1|TRBJ2-7
SVKLSSYEQY
>TRBV12-3/TRBV12-4|TRBJ2-5
ASSQRGAQETQY
>TRBV7-2|TRBJ2-7
ASSQQGAGKQY
>TRBV25-1|TRBJ2-3
ARVWQAADTQY
>TRBV4-3|TRBJ1-6
ASSQSGQAVNSLLH
>TRBV29-1|TRBJ2-7
SLDRATYEQY
>TRBV29-1|TRBJ1-2
SVEFAQPYHGYT
>TRBV15|TRBJ1-4
ATGETNEKLF
>TRBV4-3|TRBJ1-6
ASSLSTARAKVSSYNSPLH
>TRBV30|TRBJ2-5
AWGSGVGETQY
>TRBV7-2|TRBJ1-3
ASSLGGHGEIY
>TRBV24-1|TRBJ2-5
ATSDPVQGGETQY
>TRBV25-1|TRBJ1-1
ASSAQTDSTEAF
>TRBV11-2|TRBJ1-1
ASSFSGGSTEAF
>TRBV10-3|TRBJ1-2
ATAKTGVDYGYT
>TRBV25-1|TRBJ1-4
ASSEYGTNEKLF
>TRBV7-3|TRBJ1-6
ASSLTYPGARYNSPLH
>TRBV3-1|TRBJ2-2
ASRGGVGNTGELF
>TRBV10-3|TRBJ2-2
AIQVQPGELF
>TRBV10-3|TRBJ2-5
ASSPRQSQETQY
>TRBV4-1|TRBJ1-3
ASSQDTQYGNTIY
>TRBV27|TRBJ1-1
ASSLSGFQTEAF